Listed below are T cell receptor beta chains from one sample, sequenced in a study of identical twins. TCRdb reanalysed the 5' RACE reads using MiXCR and keeps one entry per CDR3 protein. The sample consists of approximately 220,000 distinct CDR3 sequences, 7.5% of them appearing once. This sample was also put to use in a study of yellow fever vaccine responses in identical twins.

The sample consisted of CD8+ T cells sorted from blood. Every receptor here comes from a woman between 18 and 29 years old in good health. Each CDR3 is given with its conserved first and last residue. The D gene is left open where the match is weak. A clone size is listed for some rows: how often the clone was seen (once, few, many), or a class if it is expanded.

J | size | D | V | CDR3 | DNA
TRBJ1-2 | many | . | TRBV10-3 | CAISESTGDYGYTF | TGTGCCATCAGTGAGTCTACGGGAGACTATGGCTACACCTTC
TRBJ2-5 | . | TRBD2 | TRBV2 | CASSALAGEGQETQYF | TGTGCCAGCAGTGCTCTAGCGGGAGAGGGCCAAGAGACCCAGTACTTC
TRBJ2-6 | . | TRBD2 | TRBV6-1 | CASAHSGLAASGANVPTF | TGTGCCAGCGCCCACTCGGGACTAGCAGCCTCTGGGGCCAACGTCCCGACTTTC
TRBJ2-1 | few | . | TRBV20-1 | CSAPDREGYNEQFF | TGCAGTGCTCCAGACAGGGAGGGGTACAATGAGCAGTTCTTC
TRBJ1-5 | many | . | TRBV12-3/TRBV12-4 | CASSLGGISNQPQHF | TGTGCCAGCAGTTTAGGGGGAATAAGCAATCAGCCCCAGCATTTT
TRBJ1-6 | few | . | TRBV2 | CASSAAGGVSYSPLHF | TGTGCCAGCAGTGCGGCTGGTGGGGTGAGTTATTCACCCCTCCACTTT
TRBJ2-2 | many | . | TRBV6-5 | CASSSGPNTGELFF | TGTGCCAGCAGTTCAGGACCTAACACCGGGGAGCTGTTTTTT
TRBJ2-5 | few | . | TRBV4-2 | CASSQEGGQFLQETQYF | TGTGCCAGCAGCCAAGAGGGAGGACAGTTCCTCCAAGAGACCCAGTACTTC
TRBJ2-1 | few | TRBD2 | TRBV4-1 | CASSQEASGDYNEQFF | TGCGCCAGCAGCCAAGAAGCTAGCGGGGACTACAATGAGCAGTTCTTC
TRBJ2-3 | . | . | TRBV7-3 | CASSPSGRLTSTDTQYF | TGTGCCAGCAGCCCCTCGGGCCGACTAACAAGCACAGATACGCAGTATTTT
TRBJ1-4 | many | . | TRBV7-9 | CASSYAERVYLEKLFF | TGTGCCAGCAGCTATGCTGAAAGGGTCTATCTTGAAAAACTGTTTTTT
TRBJ2-1 | . | . | TRBV29-1 | CSVEETGPNEQFF | TGCAGCGTTGAGGAAACAGGGCCCAATGAGCAGTTCTTC
TRBJ2-2 | few | . | TRBV6-5 | CASSYELSSTGELFF | TGTGCCAGCAGTTATGAGCTCTCGAGCACCGGGGAGCTGTTTTTT
TRBJ2-1 | many | TRBD2 | TRBV28 | CASSLGASGSNEQFF | TGTGCCAGCAGCTTAGGGGCTAGCGGGAGTAATGAGCAGTTCTTC
TRBJ1-1 | many | . | TRBV4-1 | CASSLTTGRYTEAFF | TGCGCCAGCAGCCTAACGACAGGAAGGTACACTGAAGCTTTCTTT
TRBJ1-6 | many | TRBD1 | TRBV5-1 | CASSWDRGLSPLHF | TGCGCCAGCAGCTGGGACAGGGGGCTTTCACCCCTCCACTTT
TRBJ1-1 | few | . | TRBV6-5 | CASSYGGGLGTEAFF | TGTGCCAGCAGTTACGGCGGGGGGCTGGGCACTGAAGCTTTCTTT
TRBJ2-1 | few | . | TRBV5-1 | CASSLYSDEQFF | TGCGCCAGCAGCTTATACAGTGATGAGCAGTTCTTC
TRBJ2-7 | many | . | TRBV10-3 | CAISESWQDTYF | TGTGCCATCAGTGAGTCTTGGCAGGACACGTACTTC
TRBJ2-1 | many | . | TRBV7-8 | CASSPTPGFDEQFF | TGTGCCAGCAGCCCCACCCCTGGGTTCGATGAGCAGTTCTTC
TRBJ1-6 | few | . | TRBV6-1 | CASSPDVGNSPLHF | TGTGCCAGCAGCCCGGACGTTGGGAATTCACCCCTCCACTTT
TRBJ2-3 | many | TRBD2 | TRBV4-1 | CASSHRGGGPSTDTQYF | TGCGCCAGCAGCCACCGCGGCGGGGGTCCAAGCACAGATACGCAGTATTTT
TRBJ2-1 | many | . | TRBV7-9 | CASSLGRVDASIQFF | TGTGCCAGCAGCTTAGGAAGGGTGGATGCCTCGATCCAGTTCTTC
TRBJ2-1 | many | TRBD2 | TRBV28 | CASSLSRERGRSYNEQFF | TGTGCCAGCAGTTTATCGCGGGAGAGGGGTAGATCCTACAATGAGCAGTTCTTC
TRBJ2-5 | once | . | TRBV7-8 | CASSPASQGGRETQYF | TGTGCCAGCAGCCCCGCCTCGCAGGGAGGAAGGGAGACCCAGTACTTC
TRBJ2-1 | many | . | TRBV7-9 | CASSQGFEQFF | TGTGCCAGCAGCCAAGGCTTTGAGCAGTTCTTC
TRBJ2-5 | many | . | TRBV6-5 | CASSYSVTGLRLETQYF | TGTGCCAGCAGTTACTCAGTGACAGGATTAAGGTTGGAGACCCAGTACTTC
TRBJ1-1 | many | . | TRBV4-2 | CASSPGTTEAFF | TGTGCCAGCAGCCCCGGGACCACTGAAGCTTTCTTT
TRBJ1-3 | . | . | TRBV7-9 | CASYTGTLSGNTIYF | TGTGCCAGCTATACCGGGACACTCTCTGGAAACACCATATATTTT
TRBJ2-1 | few | . | TRBV20-1 | CSARNLVGPLWDEQFF | TGCAGTGCTAGGAATTTGGTGGGACCGCTGTGGGATGAGCAGTTCTTC
TRBJ1-1 | . | . | TRBV27 | CASSQQGTEAFF | TGTGCCAGCAGTCAGCAGGGCACTGAAGCTTTCTTT
TRBJ2-3 | few | TRBD2 | TRBV27 | CASSFGSGAQSTQYF | TGTGCCAGCAGTTTTGGTAGCGGGGCACAAAGTACGCAGTATTTT
TRBJ1-2 | . | . | TRBV2 | CASIVDYGYTF | TGTGCCAGCATAGTCGACTATGGCTACACCTTC